In its sample, the clone carrying this T cell receptor beta chain was seen a few times. Its cognate antigen is unknown. The data originate from a study of T cells in Graves' hyperthyroidism and ophthalmopathy. Points from the study as a whole: Ophthalmopathy was separated from stable hyperthyroidism by a 13 V-J model. Ophthalmopathy was identified by the model a median around 6.3 months ahead of onset.

V lost 6 bases and J lost 1; bases outside the gene matches: 4. The CDR3 is 15 amino acids. CDR1 ENHRY and CDR2 SYGVKD come from the germline V gene. Diagnosis relied on clinical symptoms, serum thyroxine and TRAb, thyroid ultrasound and orbital computed tomography. RNA transcripts were the template for amplifying TCR beta CDR3 regions. Initially, a first-round RT-PCR of the TCR CDR3 employed the HTBI primer set. MiXCR was run by TCRdb on the multiplex PCR reads, yielding one entry per CDR3 protein. The sample lists 550,000 to 800,000 distinct CDR3 sequences, approximately 15% occurring once. Sequenced: blood. The gene calls are TRBV10-3 and TRBJ2-5; 11 bases fit TRBD1. The source is a middle-aged man with Graves' hyperthyroidism. The CDR3 region has the DNA TGTGCCATCAGGTCCGGGACAGGGGGCCAAGAGACCCAGTACTTC. Translated, it gives CAIRSGTGGQETQYF.